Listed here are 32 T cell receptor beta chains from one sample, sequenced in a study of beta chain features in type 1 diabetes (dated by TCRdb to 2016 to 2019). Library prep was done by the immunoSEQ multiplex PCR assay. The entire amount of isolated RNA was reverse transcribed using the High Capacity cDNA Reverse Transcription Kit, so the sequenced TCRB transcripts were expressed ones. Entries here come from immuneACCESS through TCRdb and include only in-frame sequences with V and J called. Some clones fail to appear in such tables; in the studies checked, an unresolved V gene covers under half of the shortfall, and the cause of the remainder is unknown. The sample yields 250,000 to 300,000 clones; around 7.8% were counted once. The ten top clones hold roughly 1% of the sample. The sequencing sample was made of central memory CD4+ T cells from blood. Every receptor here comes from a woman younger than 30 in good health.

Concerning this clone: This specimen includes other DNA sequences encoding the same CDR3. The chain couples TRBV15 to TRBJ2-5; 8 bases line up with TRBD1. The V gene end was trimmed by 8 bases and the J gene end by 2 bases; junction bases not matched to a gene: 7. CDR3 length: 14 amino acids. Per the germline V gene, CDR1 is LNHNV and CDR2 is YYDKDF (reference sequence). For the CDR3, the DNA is TGTGCCACCGGTCGCGACAGGGGACAAGAGACCCAGTACTTC. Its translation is CATGRDRGQETQYF.

The CDR3 DNA follows: TGTGCCAGCACCCTCCGGCCGGACTATGGCTACACCTTC. Translated, it gives CASTLRPDYGYTF. The chain couples TRBV7-2 to TRBJ1-2; D unresolved. Germline CDR1 and CDR2: SGHTA and FQGNSA. V shed 7 bases and J shed 3 bases, with 12 bases lying between them. The CDR3 consists of 13 residues.

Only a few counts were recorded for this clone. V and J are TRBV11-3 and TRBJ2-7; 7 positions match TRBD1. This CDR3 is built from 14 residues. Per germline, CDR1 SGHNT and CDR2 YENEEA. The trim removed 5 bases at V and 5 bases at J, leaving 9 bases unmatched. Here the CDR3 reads CASSATLQGDEQYV. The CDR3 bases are TGTGCCAGCAGCGCAACTCTCCAGGGGGACGAGCAGTACGTC.

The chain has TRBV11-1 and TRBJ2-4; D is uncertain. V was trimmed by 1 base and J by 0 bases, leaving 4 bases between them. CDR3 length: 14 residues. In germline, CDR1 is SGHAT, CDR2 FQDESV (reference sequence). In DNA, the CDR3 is TGTGCCAGCAGCTTAGAGTTAGCCAAAAACATTCAGTACTTC. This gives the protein CASSLELAKNIQYF.

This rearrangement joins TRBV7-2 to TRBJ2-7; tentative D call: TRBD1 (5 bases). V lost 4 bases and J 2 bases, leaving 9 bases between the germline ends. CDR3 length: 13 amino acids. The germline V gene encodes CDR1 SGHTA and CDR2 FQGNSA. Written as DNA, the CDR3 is TGTGCCAGCAGCTCACGACAGACCTACGAGCAGTACGTC. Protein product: CASSSRQTYEQYV.

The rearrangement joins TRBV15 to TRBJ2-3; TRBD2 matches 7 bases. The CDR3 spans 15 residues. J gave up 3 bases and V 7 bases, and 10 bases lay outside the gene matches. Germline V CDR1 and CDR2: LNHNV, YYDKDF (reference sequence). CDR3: CATTLGGRATDTQYF. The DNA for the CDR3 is TGTGCCACCACCCTGGGTGGGAGGGCGACAGATACGCAGTATTTT.

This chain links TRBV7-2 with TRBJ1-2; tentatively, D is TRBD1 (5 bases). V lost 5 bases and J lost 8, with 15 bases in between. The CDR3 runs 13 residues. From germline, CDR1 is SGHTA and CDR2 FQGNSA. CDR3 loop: CASSPQRGEGYTF. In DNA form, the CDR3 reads TGTGCCAGCAGCCCCCAGCGAGGGGAAGGCTACACCTTC.

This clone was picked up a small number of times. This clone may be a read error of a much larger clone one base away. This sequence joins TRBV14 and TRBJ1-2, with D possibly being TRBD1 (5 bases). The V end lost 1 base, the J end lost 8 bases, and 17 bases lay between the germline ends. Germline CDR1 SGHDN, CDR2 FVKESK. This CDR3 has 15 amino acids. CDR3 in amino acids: CASSQGGGALGGYTF. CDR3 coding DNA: TGTGCCAGCAGCCAAGGCGGAGGGGCCTTGGGGGGCTACACCTTC.

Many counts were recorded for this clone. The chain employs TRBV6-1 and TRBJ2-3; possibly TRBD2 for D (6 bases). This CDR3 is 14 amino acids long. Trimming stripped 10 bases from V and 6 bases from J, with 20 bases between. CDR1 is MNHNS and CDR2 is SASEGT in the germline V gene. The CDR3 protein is CATTQNRGGDTQYF. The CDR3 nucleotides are TGTGCCACCACACAGAACAGAGGAGGGGATACGCAGTATTTT.

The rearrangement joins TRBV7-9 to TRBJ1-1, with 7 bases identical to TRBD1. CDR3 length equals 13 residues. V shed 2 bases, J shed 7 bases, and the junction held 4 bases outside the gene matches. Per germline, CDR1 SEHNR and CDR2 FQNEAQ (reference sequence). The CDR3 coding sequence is TGTGCCAGCAGCTTAACAGGGGAAAATGAAGCTTTCTTT. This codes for CASSLTGENEAFF.

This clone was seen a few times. CDR3 DNA sequence: TGTGCCAGCAGCTTAGCGATCCTGGGGGCCGAAGCCGATGAGTACTTC. Its protein is CASSLAILGAEADEYF. The V and J genes are TRBV11-3 and TRBJ2-5, with D tentatively TRBD1 (6 bases). This CDR3 is built from 16 residues. Germline CDR1 and CDR2: SGHNT and YENEEA. Between the trimmed V and J ends, which lost 1 base and 12 bases, there was a span of 24 bases. The full variable domain, with the rest looked up from reference TRBV11-3 and TRBJ2-5, is EAGVVQSPRYKIIEKKQPVAFWCNPISGHNTLYWYLQNLGQGPELLIRYENEEAVDDSQLPKDRFSAERLKGVDSTLKIQPAELGDSAVYLCASSLAILGAEADEYFGPGTRLLVL.

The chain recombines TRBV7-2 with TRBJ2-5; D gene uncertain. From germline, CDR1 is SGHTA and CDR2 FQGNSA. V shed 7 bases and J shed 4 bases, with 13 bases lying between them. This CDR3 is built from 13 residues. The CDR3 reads CASTHAAGETQYF. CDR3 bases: TGTGCCAGCACCCACGCTGCTGGAGAGACCCAGTACTTC.

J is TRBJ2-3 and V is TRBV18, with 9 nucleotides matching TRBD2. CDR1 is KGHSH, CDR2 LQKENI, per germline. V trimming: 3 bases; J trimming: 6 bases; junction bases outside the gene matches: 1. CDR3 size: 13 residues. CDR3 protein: CASSPAGGDTQYF. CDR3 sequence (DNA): TGTGCCAGCTCACCCGCGGGGGGGGATACGCAGTATTTT.

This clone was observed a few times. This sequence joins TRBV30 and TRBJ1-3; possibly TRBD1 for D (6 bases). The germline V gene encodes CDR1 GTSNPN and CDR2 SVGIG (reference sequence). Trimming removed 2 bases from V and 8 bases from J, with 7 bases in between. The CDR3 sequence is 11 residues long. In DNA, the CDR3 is TGTGCCTGGAGTACAGGGTACACCATATATTTT. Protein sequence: CAWSTGYTIYF.

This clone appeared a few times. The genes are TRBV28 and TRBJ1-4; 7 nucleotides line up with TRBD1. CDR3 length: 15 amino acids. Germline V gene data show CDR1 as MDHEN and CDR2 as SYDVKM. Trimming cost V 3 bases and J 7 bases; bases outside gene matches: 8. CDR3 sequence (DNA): TGTGCCAGCAGTTTCCCGGCAGGGGGGGTTGAAAAACTGTTTTTT. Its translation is CASSFPAGGVEKLFF.

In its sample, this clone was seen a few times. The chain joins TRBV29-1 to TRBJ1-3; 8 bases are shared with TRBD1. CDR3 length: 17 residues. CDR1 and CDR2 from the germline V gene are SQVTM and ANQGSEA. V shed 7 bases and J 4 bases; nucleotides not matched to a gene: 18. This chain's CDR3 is CSAWTGPRATSGNTIYF. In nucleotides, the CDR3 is TGCAGCGCATGGACAGGGCCTAGGGCCACCTCCGGAAACACCATATATTTT.

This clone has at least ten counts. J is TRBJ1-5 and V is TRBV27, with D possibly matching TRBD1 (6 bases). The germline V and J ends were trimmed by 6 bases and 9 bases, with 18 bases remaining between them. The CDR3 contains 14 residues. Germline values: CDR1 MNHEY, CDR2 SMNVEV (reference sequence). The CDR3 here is CASRPTGNQRPQHF. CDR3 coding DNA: TGTGCCAGCAGGCCTACAGGGAACCAGCGGCCCCAGCATTTT.

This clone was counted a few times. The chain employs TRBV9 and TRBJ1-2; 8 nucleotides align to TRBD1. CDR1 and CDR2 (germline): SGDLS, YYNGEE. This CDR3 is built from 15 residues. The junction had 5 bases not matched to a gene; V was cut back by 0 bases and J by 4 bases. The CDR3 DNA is TGTGCCAGCAGCGTAGGCGGCGGACAGGGCTATGGCTACACCTTC. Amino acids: CASSVGGGQGYGYTF.

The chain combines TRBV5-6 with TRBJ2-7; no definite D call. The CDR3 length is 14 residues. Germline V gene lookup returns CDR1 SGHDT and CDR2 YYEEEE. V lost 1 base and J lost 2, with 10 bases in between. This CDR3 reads CASSLTDTTYEQYF. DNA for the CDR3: TGTGCCAGCAGCTTGACAGACACAACCTACGAGCAGTACTTC.

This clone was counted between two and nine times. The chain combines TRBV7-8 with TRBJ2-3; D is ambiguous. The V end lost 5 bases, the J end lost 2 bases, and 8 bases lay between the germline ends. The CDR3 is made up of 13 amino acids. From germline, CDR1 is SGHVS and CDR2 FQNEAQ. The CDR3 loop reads CASSALTTDTQYF. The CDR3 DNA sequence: TGTGCCAGCAGCGCCCTCACCACAGATACGCAGTATTTT.

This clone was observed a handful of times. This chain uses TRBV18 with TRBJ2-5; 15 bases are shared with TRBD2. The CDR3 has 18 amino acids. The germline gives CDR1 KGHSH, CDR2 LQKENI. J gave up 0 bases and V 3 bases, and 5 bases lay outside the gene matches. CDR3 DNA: TGTGCCAGCTCACCGCCGGGACTAGCGGGAGGTAACCAAGAGACCCAGTACTTC. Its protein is CASSPPGLAGGNQETQYF.

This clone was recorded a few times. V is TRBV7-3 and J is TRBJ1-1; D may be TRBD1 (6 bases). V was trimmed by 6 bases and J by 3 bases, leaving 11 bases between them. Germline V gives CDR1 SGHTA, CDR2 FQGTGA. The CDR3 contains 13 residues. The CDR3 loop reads CASRLNRDTEAFF. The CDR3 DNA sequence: TGTGCCAGCAGACTGAACAGGGACACTGAAGCTTTCTTT.

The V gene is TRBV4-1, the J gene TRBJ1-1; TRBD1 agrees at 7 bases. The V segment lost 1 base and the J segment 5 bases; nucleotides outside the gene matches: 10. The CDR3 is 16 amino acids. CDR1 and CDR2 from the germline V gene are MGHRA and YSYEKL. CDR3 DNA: TGCGCCAGCAGCCAAGTACAGGGGAGACGGCAAACTGAAGCTTTCTTT. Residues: CASSQVQGRRQTEAFF.

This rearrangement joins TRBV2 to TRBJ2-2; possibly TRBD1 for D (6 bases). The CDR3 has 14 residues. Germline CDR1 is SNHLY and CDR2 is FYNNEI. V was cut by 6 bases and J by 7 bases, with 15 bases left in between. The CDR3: CASRSTGLIGELFF. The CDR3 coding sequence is TGTGCCAGCAGGAGCACAGGGTTGATCGGGGAGCTGTTTTTT.

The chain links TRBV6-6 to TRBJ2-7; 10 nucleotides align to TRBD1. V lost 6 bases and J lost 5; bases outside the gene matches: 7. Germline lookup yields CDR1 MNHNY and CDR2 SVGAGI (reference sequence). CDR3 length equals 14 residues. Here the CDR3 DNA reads TGTGCCAGCAGCACACGGGACAGGGGACACGAGCAGTACGTC. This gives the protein CASSTRDRGHEQYV.

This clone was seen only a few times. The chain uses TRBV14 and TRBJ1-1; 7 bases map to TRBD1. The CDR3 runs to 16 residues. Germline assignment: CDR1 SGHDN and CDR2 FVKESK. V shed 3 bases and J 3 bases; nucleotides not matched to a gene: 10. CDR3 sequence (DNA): TGTGCCAGCAGCCACGTGGACAGGTCTAAGGACACTGAAGCTTTCTTT. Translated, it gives CASSHVDRSKDTEAFF.

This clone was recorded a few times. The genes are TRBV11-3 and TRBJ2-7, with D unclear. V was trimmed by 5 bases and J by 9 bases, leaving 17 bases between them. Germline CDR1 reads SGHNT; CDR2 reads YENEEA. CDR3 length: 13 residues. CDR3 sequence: CASSLIHLLGQYF. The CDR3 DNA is TGTGCCAGCAGCCTTATTCATCTTCTAGGGCAGTACTTC.

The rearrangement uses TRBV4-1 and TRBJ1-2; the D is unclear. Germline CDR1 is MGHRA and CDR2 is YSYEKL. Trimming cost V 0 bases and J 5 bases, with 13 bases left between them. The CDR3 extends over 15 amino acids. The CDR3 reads CASSQDNSPRYGYTF. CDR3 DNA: TGCGCCAGCAGCCAAGATAACTCACCCAGGTATGGCTACACCTTC.

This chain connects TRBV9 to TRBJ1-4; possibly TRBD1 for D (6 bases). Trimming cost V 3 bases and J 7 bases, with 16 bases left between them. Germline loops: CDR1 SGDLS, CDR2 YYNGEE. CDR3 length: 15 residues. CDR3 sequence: CASSAQGRGSEKLFF. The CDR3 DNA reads TGTGCCAGCAGCGCACAAGGAAGGGGGAGTGAAAAACTGTTTTTT.

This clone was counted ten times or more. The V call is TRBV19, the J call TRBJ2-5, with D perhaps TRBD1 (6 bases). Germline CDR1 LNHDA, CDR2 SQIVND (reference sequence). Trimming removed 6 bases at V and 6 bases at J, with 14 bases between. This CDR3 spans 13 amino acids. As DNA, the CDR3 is TGTGCCAGTAGCCTCACAGGGCCTAAGACCCAGTACTTC. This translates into CASSLTGPKTQYF.

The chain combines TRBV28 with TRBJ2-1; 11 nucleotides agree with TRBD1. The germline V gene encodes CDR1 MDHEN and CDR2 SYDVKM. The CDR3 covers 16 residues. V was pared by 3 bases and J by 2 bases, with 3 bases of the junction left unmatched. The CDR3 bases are TGTGCCAGCAGTTTTCTGGGACAGGGGGCCTACAATGAGCAGTTCTTC. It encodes CASSFLGQGAYNEQFF. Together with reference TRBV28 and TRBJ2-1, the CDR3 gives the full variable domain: DVKVTQSSRYLVKRTGEKVFLECVQDMDHENMFWYRQDPGLGLRLIYFSYDVKMKEKGDIPEGYSVSREKKERFSLILESASTNQTSMYLCASSFLGQGAYNEQFFGPGTRLTVL.

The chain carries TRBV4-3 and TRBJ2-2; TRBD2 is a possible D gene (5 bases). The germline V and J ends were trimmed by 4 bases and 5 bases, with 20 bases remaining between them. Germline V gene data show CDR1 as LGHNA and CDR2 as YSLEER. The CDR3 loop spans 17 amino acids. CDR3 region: CASSPDRGRRLTGELFF. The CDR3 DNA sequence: TGCGCCAGCAGCCCCGATCGGGGTCGAAGATTGACCGGGGAGCTGTTTTTT.